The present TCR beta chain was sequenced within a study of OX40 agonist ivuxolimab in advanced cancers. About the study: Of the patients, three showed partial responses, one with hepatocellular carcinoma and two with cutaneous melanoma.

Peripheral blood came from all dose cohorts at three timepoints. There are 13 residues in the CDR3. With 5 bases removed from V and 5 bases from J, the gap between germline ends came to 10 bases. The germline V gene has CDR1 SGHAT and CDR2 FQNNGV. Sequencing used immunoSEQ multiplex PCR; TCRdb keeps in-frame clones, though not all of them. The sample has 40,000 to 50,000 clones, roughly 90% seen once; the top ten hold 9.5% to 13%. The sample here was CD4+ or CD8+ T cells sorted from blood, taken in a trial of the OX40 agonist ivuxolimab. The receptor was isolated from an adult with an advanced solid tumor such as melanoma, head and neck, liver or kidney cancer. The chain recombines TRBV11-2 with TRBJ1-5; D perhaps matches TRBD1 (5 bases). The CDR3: CASSVGAYQPQHF. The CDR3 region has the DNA TGTGCCAGCAGCGTTGGGGCTTATCAGCCCCAGCATTTT.